The clone carrying this T cell receptor (beta chain) was detected ten times or more. Its matching antigen is unknown. The data originate from a study of CD8 T cells in ankylosing spondylitis. Study observations and caveats: Disease-linked clones were CD8+ and relatively rare in peripheral blood. Within matched ankylosing spondylitis synovial fluid, disease-linked clones were reportedly significantly enriched. Blood from ankylosing spondylitis patients appeared to carry a characteristic roughly eight-variant TCR beta motif.

As the method for making TCR beta libraries, quantitative 5'-RACE with molecular barcodes was used. TCRdb analysed the 5' RACE reads with MiXCR anew, one entry per CDR3 protein. In the table there are around 33,000 distinct CDR3 sequences, 6.5% to 9% of which are singletons. Germline loops: CDR1 SNHLY, CDR2 FYNNEI. The CDR3 has 14 residues. V gave up 6 bases and J gave up 2 bases; unmatched junction bases: 5. The genes are TRBV2 and TRBJ2-3; 7 nucleotides match TRBD2. Sequencing was carried out using blood, either unsorted or a sorted T cell fraction (not recorded which). The origin of this receptor is a male donor with ankylosing spondylitis or in good health (not recorded which). In nucleotides, the CDR3 is TGTGCCAGCAGCCGCGGGACTACCACAGATACGCAGTATTTT. It yields the protein CASSRGTTTDTQYF.